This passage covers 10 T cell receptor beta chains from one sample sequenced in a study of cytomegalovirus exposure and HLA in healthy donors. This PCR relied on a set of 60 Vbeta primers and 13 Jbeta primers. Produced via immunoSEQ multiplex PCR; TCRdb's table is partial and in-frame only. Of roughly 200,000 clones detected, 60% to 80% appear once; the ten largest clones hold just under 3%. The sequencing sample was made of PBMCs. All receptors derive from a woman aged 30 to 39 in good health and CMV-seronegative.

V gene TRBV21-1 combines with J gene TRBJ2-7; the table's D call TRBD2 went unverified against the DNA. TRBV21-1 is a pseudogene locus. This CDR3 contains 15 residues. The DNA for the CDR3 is TGTGCCAGCAGCAATGACGGGAGGGCCTTCTACGAGCAGTACTTC. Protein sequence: CASSNDGRAFYEQYF.

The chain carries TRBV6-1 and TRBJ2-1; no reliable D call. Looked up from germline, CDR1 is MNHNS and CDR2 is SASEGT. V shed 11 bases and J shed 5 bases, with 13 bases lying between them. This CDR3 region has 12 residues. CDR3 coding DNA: TGTGCCGCGGCCCAGTTCAACAATGAGCAGTTCTTC. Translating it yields CAAAQFNNEQFF.

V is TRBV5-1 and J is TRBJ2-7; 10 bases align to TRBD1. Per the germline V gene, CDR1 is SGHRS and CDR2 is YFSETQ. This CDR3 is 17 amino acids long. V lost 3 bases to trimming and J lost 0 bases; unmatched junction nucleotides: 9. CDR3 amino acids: CASSSLTGGRSSYEQYF. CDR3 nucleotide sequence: TGCGCCAGCAGCTCCCTGACAGGGGGCCGAAGCTCCTACGAGCAGTACTTC.

The CDR3 DNA sequence: TGTGCCAGCAGCTTTCCGATAGCCATGAACACTGAAGCTTTCTTT. Amino acids: CASSFPIAMNTEAFF. J is TRBJ1-1 and V is TRBV6-6; D is unresolved. CDR3 length: 15 amino acids. V was cut by 6 bases and J by 0 bases, with 14 bases left in between. Germline V gene sequence: CDR1 MNHNY, CDR2 SVGAGI (reference sequence).

CDR3 sequence reads: CASSQVIGAGEFNEQFF. CDR3 DNA sequence: TGCGCCAGCAGCCAAGTAATAGGAGCGGGAGAGTTCAATGAGCAGTTCTTC. The rearrangement links TRBV4-1 to TRBJ2-1; 8 positions agree with TRBD2. V dropped 1 base and J dropped 6; count of bases not matched to a gene: 11. Germline V gives CDR1 MGHRA, CDR2 YSYEKL. The CDR3 length is 17 residues.

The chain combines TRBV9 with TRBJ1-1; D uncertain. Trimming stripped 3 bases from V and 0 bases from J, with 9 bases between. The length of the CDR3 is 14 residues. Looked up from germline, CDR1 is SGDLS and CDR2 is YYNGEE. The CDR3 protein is CASSADTVNTEAFF. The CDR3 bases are TGTGCCAGCAGCGCAGACACAGTGAACACTGAAGCTTTCTTT.

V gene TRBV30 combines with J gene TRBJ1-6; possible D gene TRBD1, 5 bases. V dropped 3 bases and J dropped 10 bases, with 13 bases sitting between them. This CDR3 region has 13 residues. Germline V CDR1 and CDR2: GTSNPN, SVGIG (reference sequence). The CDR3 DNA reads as TGTGCCTGGAGGGGGCAGGGTCAATCACCCCTCCACTTT. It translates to CAWRGQGQSPLHF. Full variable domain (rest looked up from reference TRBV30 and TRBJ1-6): SQTIHQWPATLVQPVGSPLSLECTVEGTSNPNLYWYRQAAGRGLQLLFYSVGIGQISSEVPQNLSASRPQDRQFILSSKKLLLSDSGFYLCAWRGQGQSPLHFGNGTRLTVT.

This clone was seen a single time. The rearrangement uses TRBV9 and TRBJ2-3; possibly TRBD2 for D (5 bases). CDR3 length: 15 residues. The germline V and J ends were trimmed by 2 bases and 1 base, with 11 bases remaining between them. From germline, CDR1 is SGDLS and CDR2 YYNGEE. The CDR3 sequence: CASSVDGIRTDTQYF. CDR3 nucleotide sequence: TGTGCCAGCAGCGTTGACGGGATACGCACAGATACGCAGTATTTT.

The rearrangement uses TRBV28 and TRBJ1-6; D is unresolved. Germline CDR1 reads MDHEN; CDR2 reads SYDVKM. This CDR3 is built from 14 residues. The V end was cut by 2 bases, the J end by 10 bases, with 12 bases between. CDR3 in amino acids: CASSLTGTASPLHF. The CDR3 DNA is TGTGCCAGCAGTTTAACGGGAACTGCCTCACCCCTCCACTTT.

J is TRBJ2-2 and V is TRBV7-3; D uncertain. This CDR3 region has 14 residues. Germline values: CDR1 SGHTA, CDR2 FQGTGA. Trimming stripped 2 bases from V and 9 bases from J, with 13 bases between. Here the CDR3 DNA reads TGTGCCAGCAGCTTATACAATTCCCCGAGGGAGCTGTTTTTT. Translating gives CASSLYNSPRELFF.